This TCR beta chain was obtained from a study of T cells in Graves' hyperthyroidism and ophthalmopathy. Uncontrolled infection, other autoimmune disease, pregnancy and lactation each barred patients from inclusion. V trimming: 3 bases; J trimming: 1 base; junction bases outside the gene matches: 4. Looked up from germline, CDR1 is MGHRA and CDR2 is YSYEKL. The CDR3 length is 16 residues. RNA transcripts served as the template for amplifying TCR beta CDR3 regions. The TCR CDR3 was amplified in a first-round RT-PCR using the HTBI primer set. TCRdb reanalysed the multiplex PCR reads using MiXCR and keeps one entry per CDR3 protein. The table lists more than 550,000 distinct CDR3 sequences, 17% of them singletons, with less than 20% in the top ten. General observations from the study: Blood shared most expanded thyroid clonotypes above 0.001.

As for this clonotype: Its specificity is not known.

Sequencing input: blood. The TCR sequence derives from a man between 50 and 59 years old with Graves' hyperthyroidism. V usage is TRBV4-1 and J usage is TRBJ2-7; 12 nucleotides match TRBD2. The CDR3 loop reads CASSHGLAGKSYEQYF. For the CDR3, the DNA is TGCGCCAGCAGCCATGGACTAGCGGGAAAATCCTACGAGCAGTACTTC.